These 32 T cell receptor beta chains originate from one sample sequenced in a study of cytomegalovirus exposure and HLA in healthy donors. The PCR was carried out with 60 Vbeta primers and 13 Jbeta primers. Libraries were prepared by immunoSEQ multiplex PCR; TCRdb keeps only in-frame clonotypes and omits some of them. The sample holds roughly 50,000 clones. The specimen was PBMCs. The receptor source for this set is a man aged 35 to 55 in good health and CMV-seropositive.

In regard to this clone: Relative to the germline gene, one junction end is altered; a read error may explain this. Other nucleotide sequences in the sample specify the same CDR3. The chain couples TRBV6-1 to TRBJ2-6; D gene ambiguous. CDR3 length equals 15 residues. Germline CDR1 MNHNS, CDR2 SASEGT. The CDR3 coding sequence is TGCGCCAGCAGTGAAAAGCACTCTGGGGCCAACGTCCTGACTTTC. It specifies CASSEKHSGANVLTF.

The chain couples TRBV7-8 to TRBJ2-4; possible D gene TRBD2, 6 bases. Germline V gives CDR1 SGHVS, CDR2 FQNEAQ. The CDR3 runs 13 residues. V was shortened by 8 bases and J by 3 bases, with 11 bases between the two germline ends. The CDR3 sequence: CASGGVGKNIQYF. CDR3 nucleotides: TGTGCCAGCGGAGGGGTTGGCAAAAACATTCAGTACTTC.

The chain carries TRBV29-1 and TRBJ1-2; TRBD1 might be the D (6 bases). V lost 3 bases and J lost 6, with 14 bases in between. Germline V CDR1 and CDR2: SQVTM, ANQGSEA. The CDR3 extends over 13 amino acids. CDR3 amino acids: CSVEWAGVDGYTF. In DNA, the CDR3 is TGCAGCGTTGAGTGGGCAGGGGTAGATGGCTACACCTTC.

The V call is TRBV18, the J call TRBJ2-2, with a tentative D call TRBD2 (7 bases). There are 17 residues in the CDR3. Germline V gives CDR1 KGHSH, CDR2 LQKENI. V lost 1 base, J lost 2 bases, and 14 bases lay in between. CDR3 in amino acids: CASSPRRGAINTGELFF. The CDR3 DNA reads as TGTGCCAGCTCACCACGTCGGGGGGCAATAAACACCGGGGAGCTGTTTTTT.

The genes are TRBV5-6 and TRBJ2-7, with D uncertain. The ends were cut back, 5 bases at V and 0 bases at J, with 9 bases in the middle. The CDR3 is 13 residues long. Germline CDR1 and CDR2: SGHDT and YYEEEE. The CDR3 loop reads CASSKQSSYEQYF. The CDR3 DNA sequence: TGTGCCAGCAGTAAACAGTCCTCCTACGAGCAGTACTTC.

The V gene is TRBV19, the J gene TRBJ2-7; 11 bases are a match to TRBD2. Unmatched junction bases numbered 6, after V lost 4 bases and J lost 4 bases. The CDR3 extends over 15 amino acids. The germline V gene has CDR1 LNHDA and CDR2 SQIVND (reference sequence). The CDR3 sequence: CASSTGTSGGYEQYF. The CDR3 DNA is TGTGCCAGTAGTACCGGGACTAGCGGCGGATACGAGCAGTACTTC.

The rearrangement uses TRBV28 and TRBJ1-5; D is perhaps TRBD1 (5 bases). This CDR3 region has 14 residues. V lost 1 base, J lost 3 bases, and 7 bases lay in between. From germline, CDR1 is MDHEN and CDR2 SYDVKM. CDR3 amino acids: CASSLSQVNQPQHF. CDR3 in DNA: TGTGCCAGCAGTTTATCACAGGTCAATCAGCCCCAGCATTTT.

This rearrangement joins TRBV2 to TRBJ1-5, with 7 nucleotides matching TRBD1. The V and J ends lost 4 bases and 5 bases, in that order; junction bases with no gene match: 11. Germline V gene lookup returns CDR1 SNHLY and CDR2 FYNNEI. The length of the CDR3 is 16 residues. CDR3 DNA sequence: TGTGCCAGCAGTGCCCAAGTAGGGACAGACTATCAGCCCCAGCATTTT. As protein: CASSAQVGTDYQPQHF.

The chain is built from TRBV29-1 and TRBJ2-3, with D unclear. With 4 bases removed from V and 2 bases from J, the gap between germline ends came to 7 bases. Germline loops: CDR1 SQVTM, CDR2 ANQGSEA. The CDR3 runs 12 residues. The CDR3 DNA is TGCAGCGTTGCCCGGTTCACAGATACGCAGTATTTT. Translated: CSVARFTDTQYF.

The gene calls are TRBV10-1 and TRBJ1-1; D unclear. The CDR3 consists of 13 residues. V was shortened by 7 bases and J by 0 bases, with 9 bases between the two germline ends. Per germline, CDR1 WNHNN and CDR2 SYGVQD (reference sequence). CDR3 nucleotides: TGCGCCAGCAAAGAACAACTGAACACTGAAGCTTTCTTT. Residues: CASKEQLNTEAFF.

The J gene is TRBJ2-5, the V gene TRBV18; 7 nucleotides line up with TRBD2. The DNA end favors TRBJ2-7, so the J call may be wrong. CDR1 is KGHSH and CDR2 is LQKENI in the germline V gene. The CDR3 loop spans 14 amino acids. The CDR3 bases are TGTGCCAGCTCACCCAACCTAGCGGTCTACGAGCAGTACTTC. This translates into CASSPNLAVYEQYF.

The gene calls are TRBV4-2 and TRBJ2-1; 14 nucleotides match TRBD2. There are 16 residues in the CDR3. Germline trimming cut 1 base from V and 8 bases from J; bases unmatched to any gene: 4. Germline CDR1 reads LGHNA; CDR2 reads YNFKEQ. Written as DNA, the CDR3 is TGTGCCAGCAGCCAAGTCGGACTAGCGGGAGGTGATGAGCAGTTCTTC. Protein: CASSQVGLAGGDEQFF.

The rearrangement joins TRBV5-4 to TRBJ2-7, with a possible D match to TRBD2 (5 bases). The CDR3 loop spans 13 amino acids. Trimming shortened V by 4 bases and J by 3 bases, and 11 bases separated the two germline ends. The germline V gene encodes CDR1 SGHNT and CDR2 YYREEE (reference sequence). This CDR3 is CASSRAGDYEQYF. The CDR3 nucleotides are TGTGCCAGCAGCCGGGCGGGTGACTACGAGCAGTACTTC.

The chain combines TRBV18 with TRBJ1-5; 7 bases fit TRBD1. Germline trimming cut 6 bases from V and 4 bases from J; bases unmatched to any gene: 6. Per germline, CDR1 KGHSH and CDR2 LQKENI. The CDR3 length is 14 residues. CDR3 region: CASSPSGGNQPQHF. The CDR3 DNA reads TGTGCCAGCTCGCCTTCAGGGGGTAATCAGCCCCAGCATTTT.

The rearrangement uses TRBV29-1 and TRBJ1-5, with TRBD1 identical over 7 bases. Germline CDR1 is SQVTM and CDR2 is ANQGSEA. With V trimmed by 6 bases and J by 4 bases, 6 bases remained unmatched. CDR3 length: 13 residues. CDR3 DNA: TGCAGCGTACGACAGGGACTTAATCAGCCCCAGCATTTT. Translated, it gives CSVRQGLNQPQHF.

The V call is TRBV11-2, the J call TRBJ1-1; no definite D call. Trimming left V 3 bases short and J 0 bases short, with 8 bases between. Germline lookup yields CDR1 SGHAT and CDR2 FQNNGV. This CDR3 region has 14 residues. In DNA form, the CDR3 reads TGTGCCAGCAGCTTGAGAAATGTGAACACTGAAGCTTTCTTT. Its translation is CASSLRNVNTEAFF.

V usage is TRBV6-6 and J usage is TRBJ2-7; 7 nucleotides line up with TRBD1. The length of the CDR3 is 15 residues. Germline-derived CDR1 and CDR2 are MNHNY and SVGAGI (reference sequence). V shed 2 bases and J 5 bases; nucleotides not matched to a gene: 9. CDR3 residues: CASSYPTQGRDEQYF. The DNA of the CDR3 is TGTGCCAGCAGTTACCCAACACAGGGGCGGGACGAGCAGTACTTC.

This chain uses TRBV7-3 with TRBJ1-1; D possibly corresponds to TRBD1 (5 bases). Germline CDR1 and CDR2: SGHTA and FQGTGA. Trimming took 1 base from V and 3 from J, leaving 9 bases between them. This CDR3 spans 14 amino acids. CDR3 residues: CASSLNQGDTEAFF. The CDR3 nucleotides read TGTGCCAGCAGCTTAAATCAGGGTGACACTGAAGCTTTCTTT.

The chain has TRBV13 and TRBJ1-6, with no clear D. The germline V gene has CDR1 PRHDT and CDR2 FYEKMQ (reference sequence). Trimming shortened V by 1 base and J by 8 bases, and 3 bases separated the two germline ends. The CDR3 length is 12 residues. CDR3 residues: CASSLADSPLHF. The CDR3 DNA sequence: TGTGCCAGCAGCTTAGCTGATTCACCCCTCCACTTT.

This chain uses TRBV19 with TRBJ2-7, with 9 bases fitting TRBD2. The length of the CDR3 is 15 residues. The V and J ends lost 2 bases and 3 bases, in that order; junction bases with no gene match: 5. The germline gives CDR1 LNHDA, CDR2 SQIVND (reference sequence). In DNA, the CDR3 is TGTGCCAGTAGTATATCTAGCGGGATTAACTACGAGCAGTACTTC. It codes for CASSISSGINYEQYF.

The J gene is TRBJ1-1, the V gene TRBV4-2, with a weak D call TRBD1 (6 bases). V lost 4 bases to trimming and J lost 3 bases, with 18 bases between them. From germline, CDR1 is LGHNA and CDR2 YNFKEQ. CDR3 length: 16 amino acids. The CDR3 nucleotides read TGTGCCAGCAGCCCGGACCAAACAGGGAGGGACACTGAAGCTTTCTTT. Translating it yields CASSPDQTGRDTEAFF.

As to this clone: Other DNA sequences in this sample translate to the same CDR3. CDR3 nucleotides: TGCAGTGCTCCTCTACAAGAGACCCAGTACTTC. It codes for CSAPLQETQYF. The chain is built from TRBV20-1 and TRBJ2-5; unclear D gene. Between the trimmed V and J ends, which lost 5 bases and 2 bases, there was a span of 6 bases. This CDR3 is built from 11 residues. Per the germline V gene, CDR1 is DFQATT and CDR2 is SNEGSKA (reference sequence).

The chain has TRBV4-3 and TRBJ2-4, with D unclear. The CDR3 runs to 14 residues. Trimming stripped 0 bases from V and 4 bases from J, with 7 bases between. CDR1 and CDR2 (germline): LGHNA, YSLEER. In DNA, the CDR3 is TGCGCCAGCAGCCAAGACTTAGAGAAAAACATTCAGTACTTC. The encoded protein is CASSQDLEKNIQYF.

The rearrangement uses TRBV4-2 and TRBJ2-7, with TRBD1 matching 11 bases. The CDR3 spans 15 residues. Germline loops: CDR1 LGHNA, CDR2 YNFKEQ. V lost 1 base to trimming and J lost 4 bases; unmatched junction nucleotides: 3. This CDR3 reads CASSQGGQGGYEQYF. DNA for the CDR3: TGTGCCAGCAGCCAAGGGGGACAGGGGGGGTACGAGCAGTACTTC.

The CDR3 loop is CASSKGQGGNTIYF. The CDR3 DNA sequence: TGTGCCAGCAGCAAAGGACAGGGGGGAAACACCATATATTTT. The genes are TRBV13 and TRBJ1-3, with 9 bases identical to TRBD1. The junction had 3 bases not matched to a gene; V was cut back by 5 bases and J by 4 bases. This CDR3 region has 14 residues. CDR1 PRHDT and CDR2 FYEKMQ come from the germline V gene (reference sequence).

This chain connects TRBV27 to TRBJ2-3, with D possibly matching TRBD1 (6 bases). Germline V CDR1 and CDR2: MNHEY, SMNVEV (reference sequence). CDR3 length: 12 amino acids. Trimming cost V 5 bases and J 3 bases, with 6 bases left between them. CDR3 loop: CASSRGTDTQYF. CDR3 bases: TGTGCCAGCAGTAGGGGGACAGATACGCAGTATTTT.

The chain employs TRBV9 and TRBJ2-2; D gene unclear. In germline, CDR1 is SGDLS, CDR2 YYNGEE. Trimming removed 0 bases at V and 0 bases at J, with 6 bases between. The length of the CDR3 is 15 residues. The CDR3 loop reads CASSVGLSNTGELFF. CDR3 sequence (DNA): TGTGCCAGCAGCGTAGGACTCTCGAACACCGGGGAGCTGTTTTTT.

The chain uses TRBV19 and TRBJ2-3; TRBD2 matches at 14 bases. Germline trimming cut 6 bases from V and 4 bases from J; bases unmatched to any gene: 3. The CDR3 is made up of 15 amino acids. Germline V gene lookup returns CDR1 LNHDA and CDR2 SQIVND (reference sequence). The CDR3 sequence is CASRTSGGVSDTQYF. The CDR3 DNA reads as TGTGCCAGTAGGACTAGCGGGGGGGTATCAGATACGCAGTATTTT.

The chain couples TRBV7-9 to TRBJ1-4; the D is unclear. Germline values: CDR1 SEHNR, CDR2 FQNEAQ (reference sequence). The CDR3 has 16 residues. Trimming removed 1 base at V and 8 bases at J, with 17 bases between. Here the CDR3 reads CASSLVKATGSEKLFF. In DNA, the CDR3 is TGTGCCAGCAGCTTAGTCAAGGCCACGGGATCCGAAAAACTGTTTTTT.

The CDR3 reads CSVRPSGRVGELFF. CDR3 nucleotides: TGCAGCGTTAGGCCTAGCGGGAGGGTCGGGGAGCTGTTTTTT. The chain is built from TRBV29-1 and TRBJ2-2, with 12 bases matching TRBD2. This CDR3 spans 14 amino acids. Trimming took 5 bases from V and 7 from J; bases not matched to a gene: 5. Germline values: CDR1 SQVTM, CDR2 ANQGSEA.

This chain connects TRBV5-4 to TRBJ2-3, with D perhaps TRBD2 (7 bases). Trimming took 6 bases from V and 1 from J, leaving 24 bases between them. This CDR3 spans 18 amino acids. Germline-derived CDR1 and CDR2 are SGHNT and YYREEE (reference sequence). CDR3 protein: CASNKEGGTSPGTDTQYF. Here the CDR3 DNA reads TGTGCCAGCAACAAAGAGGGGGGGACTTCCCCGGGCACAGATACGCAGTATTTT.

The chain has TRBV30 and TRBJ1-2; D is possibly TRBD1 (5 bases). Germline V lookup: CDR1 GTSNPN, CDR2 SVGIG (reference sequence). Between the trimmed V and J ends, which lost 7 bases and 6 bases, there was a span of 15 bases. The CDR3 covers 12 residues. The CDR3: CASWTLANGYTF. DNA of the CDR3: TGTGCCTCCTGGACACTAGCGAATGGCTACACCTTC.